A single sample gave rise to the 29 T cell receptor beta chains below, sequenced in a study of shared clonotypes between healthy human individuals. Data came from immunoSEQ multiplex PCR; TCRdb stores just in-frame clones and leaves some out. The table includes 2,500,000 or so clones, just over 90% detected once. The sample consisted of naive CD4+ T cells sorted from blood. Subset noted: CD45RA+ positively selected. The receptors originated from a man between 18 and 29 years old in good health.

As for this clone: The germline gene is not matched at one end of the junction; a read error may be the cause. The chain employs TRBV18 and TRBJ1-6; D is unclear. This CDR3 is 17 amino acids long. Looked up from germline, CDR1 is KGHSH and CDR2 is LQKENI. CDR3 DNA: TGTGCCAGCTCACCGCCAGGCCTCTTCCCCTATAATTCACCTCTCCACTTT. Protein: CASSPPGLFPYNSPLHF.

The chain couples TRBV30 to TRBJ2-7; D gene ambiguous. Germline lookup yields CDR1 GTSNPN and CDR2 SVGIG (reference sequence). The CDR3 consists of 12 residues. V lost 1 base, J lost 5 bases, and 9 bases lay in between. CDR3 loop: CAWSAGRDEQYF. The CDR3 bases are TGTGCCTGGAGTGCAGGTAGAGACGAGCAGTACTTC.

This rearrangement joins TRBV5-6 to TRBJ2-1; D call uncertain. The germline gives CDR1 SGHDT, CDR2 YYEEEE. CDR3 length: 12 amino acids. V lost 3 bases, J lost 6 bases, and 7 bases lay in between. The CDR3 spells CASSSNPNEQFF. The CDR3 region has the DNA TGTGCCAGCAGCTCAAACCCCAATGAGCAGTTCTTC.

The chain employs TRBV6-5 and TRBJ1-6; no clear D gene. The CDR3 is 14 amino acids. V was clipped by 0 bases and J by 14 bases, with 14 bases between them. Germline V lookup: CDR1 MNHEY, CDR2 SVGAGI. In DNA form, the CDR3 reads TGTGCCAGCAGTTACTCGAAGTTTATCCCAGCCCTCCACTTT. Translating it yields CASSYSKFIPALHF.

The CDR3 sequence: CASSLVPGQGNSPLHF. DNA of the CDR3: TGCGCCAGCAGCTTAGTCCCGGGACAGGGTAATTCACCCCTCCACTTT. This chain links TRBV5-1 with TRBJ1-6, with 9 bases matching TRBD1. V gave up 2 bases and J gave up 6 bases; unmatched junction bases: 6. Germline V gene lookup returns CDR1 SGHRS and CDR2 YFSETQ. This CDR3 has 16 amino acids.

The CDR3 DNA reads TGTGCCAGCAGTACCGGGGAGATATCCTATAATTCACCCCTCCACTTT. Protein: CASSTGEISYNSPLHF. The chain has TRBV28 and TRBJ1-6, with unresolved D. The germline V gene encodes CDR1 MDHEN and CDR2 SYDVKM. The CDR3 is 16 residues long. Between the trimmed V and J ends, which lost 5 bases and 1 base, there was a span of 12 bases.

V usage is TRBV5-6 and J usage is TRBJ2-2; 13 nucleotides line up with TRBD2. The CDR3 extends over 17 amino acids. The ends lost 4 bases at V and 5 bases at J; junction bases unmatched: 8. Germline V gene lookup returns CDR1 SGHDT and CDR2 YYEEEE. The DNA for the CDR3 is TGTGCCAGCAGCCTAAGGACTAGCGGGAGAGGTACCGGGGAGCTGTTTTTT. Translating it yields CASSLRTSGRGTGELFF.

The chain combines TRBV28 with TRBJ2-7; no definite D call. The ends were cut back, 1 base at V and 9 bases at J, with 10 bases in the middle. Germline CDR1 MDHEN, CDR2 SYDVKM. There are 12 residues in the CDR3. The CDR3 bases are TGTGCCAGCAGTTTATTCTGGCCGGGGCAGTACTTC. The encoded protein is CASSLFWPGQYF.

CDR3 nucleotide sequence: TGTGCCATCAGTGAGGTACAGGGGGCTGGCTACACCTTC. Translation gives CAISEVQGAGYTF. The chain joins TRBV10-3 to TRBJ1-2; 9 bases are shared with TRBD1. The CDR3 contains 13 residues. The ends lost 2 bases at V and 7 bases at J; junction bases unmatched: 2. CDR1 is ENHRY and CDR2 is SYGVKD in the germline V gene.

V is TRBV11-2 and J is TRBJ1-4; 7 nucleotides line up with TRBD1. This CDR3 has 15 residues. V shed 1 base and J 7 bases; nucleotides not matched to a gene: 6. The germline CDR1 and CDR2 sequences are SGHAT and FQNNGV. The CDR3: CASSLGRGPGEKLFF. DNA for the CDR3: TGTGCCAGCAGCTTAGGGAGGGGGCCGGGTGAAAAACTGTTTTTT.

The chain joins TRBV6-1 to TRBJ2-5; TRBD1 is a possible D gene (6 bases). This CDR3 spans 15 amino acids. Germline CDR1 is MNHNS and CDR2 is SASEGT. V lost 0 bases and J lost 4, with 12 bases in between. Written as DNA, the CDR3 is TGTGCCAGCAGTGAAGCCTATGGGGGCCCAGAGACCCAGTACTTC. Translating it yields CASSEAYGGPETQYF.

The chain couples TRBV5-1 to TRBJ2-3; the D gene could be TRBD1 or TRBD2 (6 bases each). The CDR3 is made up of 16 amino acids. Germline-derived CDR1 and CDR2 are SGHRS and YFSETQ. V was cut by 3 bases and J by 0 bases, with 14 bases left in between. The CDR3 is CASSWGASASTDTQYF. The CDR3 nucleotides read TGCGCCAGCAGCTGGGGGGCTAGCGCAAGCACAGATACGCAGTATTTT.

This clone appeared once. Written as DNA, the CDR3 is TGCGCCAGCACCCGGGGGCAGGACTCCTACGAGCAGTACTTC. Translation: CASTRGQDSYEQYF. The chain has TRBV10-2 and TRBJ2-7, with D tentatively TRBD1 or TRBD2 (6 bases each). Trimming took 7 bases from V and 0 from J, leaving 13 bases between them. Germline assignment: CDR1 WSHSY and CDR2 SAAADI. The CDR3 runs 14 residues.

This chain uses TRBV7-9 with TRBJ1-2; 10 bases fit TRBD1. The CDR3 spans 14 residues. Looked up from germline, CDR1 is SEHNR and CDR2 is FQNEAQ (reference sequence). Unmatched junction bases numbered 6, after V lost 6 bases and J lost 5 bases. Here the CDR3 reads CASRQDRGTYGYTF. The CDR3 DNA reads TGTGCCAGCAGACAGGACAGGGGGACGTATGGCTACACCTTC. The variable domain in full, with the rest retrieved from reference TRBV7-9 and TRBJ1-2, is DTGVSQNPRHKITKRGQNVTFRCDPISEHNRLYWYRQTLGQGPEFLTYFQNEAQLEKSRLLSDRFSAERPKGSFSTLEIQRTEQGDSAMYLCASRQDRGTYGYTFGSGTRLTVV.

The chain is built from TRBV6-6 and TRBJ2-2; TRBD2 matches at 7 bases. The germline V gene encodes CDR1 MNHNY and CDR2 SVGAGI (reference sequence). The trim removed 7 bases at V and 4 bases at J, leaving 6 bases unmatched. This CDR3 has 14 amino acids. As DNA, the CDR3 is TGTGCCAGCAATCCCTCGGGGGGCACCGGGGAGCTGTTTTTT. Translating it yields CASNPSGGTGELFF.

V usage is TRBV25-1 and J usage is TRBJ2-2; 13 bases line up with TRBD2. The CDR3 has 17 amino acids. The germline gives CDR1 MGHDK, CDR2 SYGVNS. The V and J ends lost 3 bases and 4 bases, in that order; junction bases with no gene match: 5. CDR3 region: CASSERTSGRSTGELFF. In DNA, the CDR3 is TGTGCCAGCAGTGAGAGGACTAGCGGGAGAAGCACCGGGGAGCTGTTTTTT.

The chain uses TRBV4-3 and TRBJ1-2, with D perhaps TRBD1 (5 bases). This CDR3 has 15 residues. Germline V gene lookup returns CDR1 LGHNA and CDR2 YSLEER. The V end lost 0 bases, the J end lost 4 bases, and 12 bases lay between the germline ends. Here the CDR3 DNA reads TGCGCCAGCAGCCAAGATAATGAGGGGTCCTATGGCTACACCTTC. Translated, it gives CASSQDNEGSYGYTF.

This sequence joins TRBV28 and TRBJ2-3; 9 nucleotides line up with TRBD1. The CDR3 has 11 amino acids. Germline CDR1 reads MDHEN; CDR2 reads SYDVKM. The junction had 7 bases not matched to a gene; V was cut back by 8 bases and J by 13 bases. This CDR3 reads CASQSGTGKYF. CDR3 in DNA: TGTGCCAGCCAATCCGGGACAGGGAAGTATTTT.

V and J are TRBV5-1 and TRBJ1-6; D remains ambiguous. Trimming cost V 1 base and J 3 bases, with 17 bases left between them. Germline V gene data show CDR1 as SGHRS and CDR2 as YFSETQ. The CDR3 sequence is 18 residues long. The CDR3: CASSLSPLTELYNSPLHF. In DNA form, the CDR3 reads TGCGCCAGCAGCTTGAGTCCTTTAACGGAGCTCTATAATTCACCCCTCCACTTT. Together with reference TRBV5-1 and TRBJ1-6, the CDR3 gives the full variable domain: KAGVTQTPRYLIKTRGQQVTLSCSPISGHRSVSWYQQTPGQGLQFLFEYFSETQRNKGNFPGRFSGRQFSNSRSEMNVSTLELGDSALYLCASSLSPLTELYNSPLHFGNGTRLTVT.

The genes are TRBV7-2 and TRBJ2-7, with D perhaps matching TRBD1 (6 bases). The ends were cut back, 4 bases at V and 3 bases at J, with 16 bases in the middle. The germline V gene encodes CDR1 SGHTA and CDR2 FQGNSA. CDR3 length: 15 residues. CDR3 sequence: CASSWNGQSSYEQYF. As DNA, the CDR3 is TGTGCCAGCAGCTGGAATGGACAGTCTAGCTACGAGCAGTACTTC.

This clone occurred a few times. The rearrangement links TRBV10-3 to TRBJ1-1, with 7 bases that match TRBD1. This CDR3 comprises 15 residues. The germline V gene has CDR1 ENHRY and CDR2 SYGVKD. With 7 bases clipped from V and 1 base from J, the junction kept 9 bases outside the gene matches. Here the CDR3 reads CAITPTGPANTEAFF. The CDR3 DNA sequence: TGTGCCATCACTCCGACAGGGCCCGCGAACACTGAAGCTTTCTTT.

The rearrangement links TRBV18 to TRBJ2-7; TRBD1 might be the D (6 bases). V was clipped by 8 bases and J by 4 bases, with 15 bases between them. This CDR3 has 13 residues. The germline V gene has CDR1 KGHSH and CDR2 LQKENI. The CDR3 nucleotides are TGTGCCAGCACCGGTGGGCAGGGGTACGAGCAGTACTTC. Translated, it gives CASTGGQGYEQYF.

The chain joins TRBV28 to TRBJ1-4; D remains unclear. Germline V gives CDR1 MDHEN, CDR2 SYDVKM. CDR3 length equals 14 residues. V lost 4 bases and J lost 5, with 11 bases in between. In DNA, the CDR3 is TGTGCCAGCAGTTCGGGAGGGTTAAATGAAAAACTGTTTTTT. It is translated as CASSSGGLNEKLFF.

The chain uses TRBV5-1 and TRBJ2-3; D not certain. V lost 4 bases to trimming and J lost 0 bases, with 15 bases between them. This CDR3 has 16 residues. Looked up from germline, CDR1 is SGHRS and CDR2 is YFSETQ. CDR3 sequence reads: CASSAAGPTSTDTQYF. CDR3 in DNA: TGCGCCAGCAGCGCGGCAGGACCCACTAGCACAGATACGCAGTATTTT. The entire variable domain, with the rest obtained from reference TRBV5-1 and TRBJ2-3, is as follows: KAGVTQTPRYLIKTRGQQVTLSCSPISGHRSVSWYQQTPGQGLQFLFEYFSETQRNKGNFPGRFSGRQFSNSRSEMNVSTLELGDSALYLCASSAAGPTSTDTQYFGPGTRLTVL.

The chain uses TRBV27 and TRBJ2-7; 10 bases fit TRBD2. Germline V gives CDR1 MNHEY, CDR2 SMNVEV (reference sequence). The CDR3 is made up of 16 amino acids. V dropped 2 bases and J dropped 1; count of bases not matched to a gene: 5. CDR3 protein: CASSLLAGAASYEQYF. For the CDR3, the DNA is TGTGCCAGCAGTTTACTAGCGGGGGCCGCATCCTACGAGCAGTACTTC.

V usage is TRBV7-2 and J usage is TRBJ2-5; the match to TRBD2 covers 7 bases. This CDR3 is 16 amino acids long. Germline-derived CDR1 and CDR2 are SGHTA and FQGNSA. Germline trimming cut 0 bases from V and 5 bases from J; bases unmatched to any gene: 9. This chain's CDR3 is CASSLASGGGTETQYF. Here the CDR3 DNA reads TGTGCCAGCAGCTTAGCGTCTGGCGGGGGAACGGAGACCCAGTACTTC.

V usage is TRBV10-3 and J usage is TRBJ1-3; D is ambiguous. The germline V gene encodes CDR1 ENHRY and CDR2 SYGVKD. This CDR3 contains 14 residues. V was shortened by 9 bases and J by 2 bases, with 14 bases between the two germline ends. CDR3 residues: CAISGPFTGNTIYF. The CDR3 DNA reads TGTGCCATTTCCGGGCCCTTTACTGGAAACACCATATATTTT.

V is TRBV19 and J is TRBJ2-3; TRBD1 is a possible D gene (5 bases). The CDR3 sequence is 15 residues long. Germline lookup yields CDR1 LNHDA and CDR2 SQIVND (reference sequence). The V end was cut by 1 base, the J end by 1 base, with 9 bases between. The CDR3 sequence is CASSIADTRTDTQYF. The CDR3 bases are TGTGCCAGTAGTATAGCGGACACCCGCACAGATACGCAGTATTTT. Combining the CDR3 with reference TRBV19 and TRBJ2-3 gives the whole variable domain DGGITQSPKYLFRKEGQNVTLSCEQNLNHDAMYWYRQDPGQGLRLIYYSQIVNDFQKGDIAEGYSVSREKKESFPLTVTSAQKNPTAFYLCASSIADTRTDTQYFGPGTRLTVL.

The V and J genes are TRBV19 and TRBJ2-3, with TRBD2 as a possible D gene (5 bases). This CDR3 is 16 amino acids long. Germline assignment: CDR1 LNHDA and CDR2 SQIVND (reference sequence). The V end lost 3 bases, the J end lost 3 bases, and 16 bases lay between the germline ends. The DNA for the CDR3 is TGTGCCAGTAGTATCCCCCGACTATTAGGGACAGATACGCAGTATTTT. The encoded protein is CASSIPRLLGTDTQYF.